Listed below are T cell receptor beta chains from one sample, sequenced in a study of blood T cells in healthy people across ages. TCRdb called the 5' RACE reads again in MiXCR, with one record for every CDR3 protein. Among some 670,000 distinct CDR3 sequences listed, roughly half were seen once. The sample consisted of blood. These receptors were taken from a woman at least 80 years old in good health. CDR3s include the opening cysteine and the closing phenylalanine or tryptophan. D genes are given only for firm matches. Part of the rows lack a size; the others show once, few, many or a class for expanded clones.

cdr3_aa,cdr3_nt,clone_size,v_call,d_call,j_call
CASSLSKTHTYNGQFF,TGTGCCAGCAGTTTATCGAAGACCCACACCTACAATGGGCAGTTCTTC,-,TRBV27,-,TRBJ2-1
CASSRGVTEIKNIQYF,TGTGCCAGCAGCAGAGGAGTTACCGAAATAAAAAACATTCAGTACTTC,-,TRBV7-2,-,TRBJ2-4
CASTLKRGLGNQPQHF,TGTGCCAGCACCCTCAAGAGGGGCCTTGGCAATCAGCCCCAGCATTTT,few,TRBV21-1,-,TRBJ1-5
CSARGGYSGANVLTF,TGCAGTGCTAGAGGCGGGTATTCGGGGGCCAACGTCCTGACTTTC,-,TRBV20-1,-,TRBJ2-6
CASSQDEGEGEKLFF,TGCGCCAGCAGCCAAGATGAAGGGGAAGGGGAAAAACTGTTTTTT,-,TRBV4-1,-,TRBJ1-4
CASSLDAGRMSEQYF,TGTGCCAGCAGCTTAGATGCGGGAAGGATGAGTGAGCAGTACTTC,many,TRBV7-2,-,TRBJ2-7
CASSPQRGGGTQYF,TGCGCCAGCAGCCCGCAGCGGGGCGGGGGTACGCAGTATTTT,-,TRBV4-3,TRBD2,TRBJ2-3
CASSNTRTPSFSGANVLTF,TGTGCCAGCTCCAATACAAGGACACCTTCCTTCTCTGGGGCCAACGTCCTGACTTTC,many,TRBV18,-,TRBJ2-6
CAISEWGTSDEQYF,TGTGCCATCAGTGAGTGGGGGACTAGCGACGAGCAGTACTTC,many,TRBV10-3,TRBD2,TRBJ2-7
CSARGENRGEQFF,TGCAGTGCTAGAGGGGAGAATCGCGGTGAGCAGTTCTTC,-,TRBV20-1,-,TRBJ2-1
CASSSGSGAIPGTQYF,TGTGCCAGCAGTTCCGGGAGCGGCGCGATCCCTGGGACGCAGTATTTT,-,TRBV27,-,TRBJ2-3
CATSRDLEDPQFF,TGTGCCACCAGCAGAGATCTAGAGGACCCCCAGTTCTTC,many,TRBV15,-,TRBJ2-1
CASSPSAGGGYEQYF,TGTGCCAGCTCACCTTCTGCGGGAGGAGGGTACGAGCAGTACTTC,-,TRBV18,TRBD2,TRBJ2-7
CASSGRDMNTEAFF,TGTGCCAGCAGCGGCCGGGACATGAACACTGAAGCTTTCTTT,-,TRBV9,-,TRBJ1-1
CASSYVRVRDTEAFF,TGTGCCAGCAGTTATGTGAGGGTGAGGGACACTGAAGCTTTCTTT,-,TRBV12-3/TRBV12-4,-,TRBJ1-1
CATSRDPLGQGRSGNTIYF,TGTGCCACCAGCAGAGATCCCCTGGGTCAGGGGCGCTCTGGAAACACCATATATTTT,once,TRBV15,-,TRBJ1-3
CASSYIDNEQFF,TGTGCCAGCAGTTATATAGACAATGAGCAGTTCTTC,few,TRBV6-6,-,TRBJ2-1
CASSRGVDPYNSLLHF,TGTGCCAGCAGTCGAGGGGTAGACCCCTATAATTCACTCCTCCACTTT,-,TRBV6-5,-,TRBJ1-6
CASRDSLNYGYTF,TGTGCCAGCCGGGACAGTCTTAACTATGGCTACACCTTC,-,TRBV3-1,TRBD1,TRBJ1-2
CSAHGAAAEQYF,TGCAGTGCTCACGGGGCTGCCGCCGAGCAGTACTTC,once,TRBV20-1,-,TRBJ2-7